This TCR beta chain was captured in a study of T cells in localized non-small cell lung cancer. Study-level findings and limits: Researchers found a median approximately 50 of the top 100 tumor clones in adjacent lung.

Concerning this clone: The antigen remains undetermined.

Germline CDR1 and CDR2: SNHLY and FYNNEI. Trimming took 3 bases from V and 0 from J, leaving 11 bases between them. CDR3 length equals 16 residues. Data came from immunoSEQ multiplex PCR; TCRdb stores just in-frame clones and leaves some out. The data hold tens of thousands of clones, with about 85% observed a single time. The chain combines TRBV2 with TRBJ1-4; tentatively, D is TRBD1 (5 bases). This TCR was recovered from a woman aged 18-49 years with stage III lung adenocarcinoma. Sample: peripheral blood, taken before any cancer treatment. CDR3 protein: CASSELRASTNEKLFF. In DNA form, the CDR3 reads TGTGCCAGCAGTGAGCTCAGGGCCTCAACTAATGAAAAACTGTTTTTT.